The entry below gives a single T cell receptor beta chain sequence along with its context. This clone was recorded a few times. Its cognate antigen has yet to be identified. A read error may produce the germline difference seen at one junction end. The patients who supplied the archived tumor blocks had received no neoadjuvant therapy before resection. In the preserved-tissue arm of the study, some 30 surgical resection samples from approximately 25 previously untreated pancreatic ductal adenocarcinoma patients were used. For the resection arm, DNA was extracted from ten 5-micron curls of FFPE tumor adjacent to the multiplex immunohistochemistry slide. The immunoSEQ Assay at Adaptive Biotechnologies was used to immunosequence TCRbeta CDR3 regions from the extracted DNA. The paper's processing steps were these. To measure the absolute abundance of each unique TCRbeta CDR3, the sequences were collapsed and filtered. Clonality was defined as 1 minus Pielou's evenness, computed on productive in-frame rearrangements only. Regional overlap was evaluated by tracking the top 100 nucleotide rearrangements across paired samples, and paired versus unrelated samples were compared using the Morisita index. The immunoSEQ Rearrangement Details tool was used to assess convergence of nucleotide rearrangements onto identical amino acid sequences. TCRdb took over this immuneACCESS table, retaining in-frame rearrangements with V and J assigned. Such tables are incomplete; in checked studies, under half of the missing clones stem from an unresolved V gene, and the remainder is unexplained. V, J and clone size derive from that table, while D and trimming were established from the DNA sequence. For this sample the table gives 1,500 to 2,000 clones, of which roughly 40% were detected only once. Of the sample, around an eighth falls within the top ten clones.

The CDR3 numbers 14 residues from cysteine through phenylalanine. The CDR3 DNA has 42 bases and is translated from base 1. The germline V gene supplies CDR1 SGHVS and CDR2 FNYEAQ. This entry comes from a study of CXCR4 blockade with PD-1 therapy in pancreatic cancer (dated by TCRdb to about 2019). For the wider study: The study analyzed resected pancreatic ductal adenocarcinoma using both multiplex immunohistochemistry and TCRbeta immunosequencing, alongside ex vivo slice culture that tested PD-1 and CXCR4 blockade. To look at intratumoral heterogeneity, the researchers TCR-sequenced two geographically distinct regions from each of 5 or 6 tumors. The paper's findings and limits, for the study overall: Although tumors showed clonal expansion, with a mean productive clonality of 0.14 compared with around 0.051 in healthy blood, clonality was not correlated with survival. Because only TCRbeta chains were sequenced, true antigen-specificity overlap among convergent dominant clones remained unconfirmed while awaiting paired alpha-beta single-cell sequencing. A strong correlation was found between amino acid clone frequency and the number of distinct nucleotide rearrangements encoding each amino acid clone, suggesting convergent selection by common tumor antigens.

The source is a human donor with pancreatic ductal adenocarcinoma. Here the chain combines TRBV7-6 and TRBJ2-7, and TRBD1 aligns with 7 junction nucleotides. Material: tumor tissue. The CDR3 region reads CASSMGQYAYEQYF. The DNA sequence is TGTGCTAGCAGCATGGGACAGTATGCCTACGAGCAGTACTTC.